The source of this TCR beta chain is a study of blood T cell repertoires in COVID-19 (dated by TCRdb to 2018 to 2020). Study-wide context: Samples covering the acute and convalescent phases of COVID-19 were provided by collaborators in the United States, Italy and Spain. The prospective study material was composed of cDNA or gDNA derived from T cells, B-cell-depleted T cells, or PBMCs. Subjects who had been exposed to COVID-19, were actively infected with it, or had recovered from it provided the deeply sampled blood TCRbeta repertoires that made up the dataset. The repertoires were made available in a free public database intended to serve as a resource for research on the immune response to SARS-CoV-2. The samples were drawn from the first 160 participants of the ongoing ImmuneRACE study and from over a thousand subjects provided by 6 global collaborators. A de-identified subject ID, COVID-19 status, age in years and sex were almost always included in the sample metadata. HLA class I and class II types, where available, came from metadata supplied by the sample provider rather than from assay-based typing. Results the study describes overall, beyond this receptor: Clinical and demographic metadata were provided uncurated, with the amount varying by source and participant.

The collaborating institutions used their own protocols to collect whole blood in K2EDTA tubes. For TCRbeta analysis, collaborator samples were shipped as frozen whole blood, as isolated PBMCs, or as DNA extracted from either sample type. The V end gives up 3 bases and the J end 1 base, leaving 7 bases in the junction not matched to a gene. The CDR3 measures 17 amino acids from cysteine to phenylalanine. The kept DNA is CDR3 alone, 51 bases in frame from the first base. The germline V gene encodes CDR1 MNHNS and CDR2 SASEGT. As regards this clone: Its antigen remains unidentified. There are no base qualities to consult, and no much larger clone falls within one base.

TCRbeta CDR3 regions were amplified from genomic DNA using the immunoSEQ Assay, a bias-controlled multiplex PCR. In the authors' own workflow: Nucleated cell counts per sample were estimated from amplification of reference gene primers within the assay. To quantify the absolute abundance of each unique TCRbeta CDR3 rearrangement, sequence reads were collapsed and filtered. Productive Simpson clonality was computed per sample as the square root of Simpson's diversity index over productive rearrangements. This immuneACCESS table, as held by TCRdb, lists in-frame sequences with V and J called but not all clones. Of the missing ones, under half trace to an unresolved V gene in checked studies; the others have no known cause. That table is the source of V, J and clone size, and D and trimming were worked out from the DNA. For this sample there are more than 95,000 clones; around 82% appear just once. The ten largest clonotypes hold about 5% of the sample.

This sequence uses TRBV6-1 and TRBJ2-5, with TRBD1 matching 11 junction bases. The sequencing input was peripheral blood. The receptor was isolated from a man in his sixties with acute or convalescent COVID-19. For the CDR3, the sequence is CASSDVGQGAGQETQYF. In nucleotide form, the sequence is TGTGCCAGCAGTGACGTTGGACAGGGGGCCGGCCAAGAGACCCAGTACTTC.